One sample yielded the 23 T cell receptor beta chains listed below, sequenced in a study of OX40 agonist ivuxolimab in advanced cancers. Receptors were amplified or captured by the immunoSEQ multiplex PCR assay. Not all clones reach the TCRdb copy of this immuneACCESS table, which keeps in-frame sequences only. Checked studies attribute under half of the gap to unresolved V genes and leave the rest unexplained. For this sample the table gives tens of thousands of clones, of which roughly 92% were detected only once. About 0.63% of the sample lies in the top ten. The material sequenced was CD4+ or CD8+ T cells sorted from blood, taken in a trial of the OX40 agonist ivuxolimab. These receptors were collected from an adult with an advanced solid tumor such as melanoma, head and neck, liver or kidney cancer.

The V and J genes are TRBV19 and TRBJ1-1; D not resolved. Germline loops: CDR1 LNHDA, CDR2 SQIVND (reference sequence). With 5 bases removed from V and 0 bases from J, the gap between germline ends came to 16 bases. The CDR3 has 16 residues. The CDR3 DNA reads TGTGCCAGTAGTTCGCTAGGGAGTCAGATGAACACTGAAGCTTTCTTT. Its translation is CASSSLGSQMNTEAFF.

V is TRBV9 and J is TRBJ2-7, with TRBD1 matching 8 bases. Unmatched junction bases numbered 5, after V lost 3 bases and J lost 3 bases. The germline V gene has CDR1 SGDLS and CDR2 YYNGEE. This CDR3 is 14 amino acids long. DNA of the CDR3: TGTGCCAGCAGCGACGGGACAGGCGTCTACGAGCAGTACTTC. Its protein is CASSDGTGVYEQYF.

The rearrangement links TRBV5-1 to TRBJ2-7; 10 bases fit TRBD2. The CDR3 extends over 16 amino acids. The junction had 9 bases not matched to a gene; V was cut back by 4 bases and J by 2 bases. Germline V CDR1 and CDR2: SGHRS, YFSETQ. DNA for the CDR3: TGCGCCAGCAGCCTCACAACCGGGACTAGCGCCTACGAGCAGTACTTC. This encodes CASSLTTGTSAYEQYF.

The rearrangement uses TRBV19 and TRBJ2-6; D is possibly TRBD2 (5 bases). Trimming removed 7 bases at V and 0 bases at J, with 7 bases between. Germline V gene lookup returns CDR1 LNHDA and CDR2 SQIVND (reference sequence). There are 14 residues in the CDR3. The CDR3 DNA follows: TGTGCCAGTAACCGGGGCTCTGGGGCCAACGTCCTGACTTTC. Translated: CASNRGSGANVLTF.

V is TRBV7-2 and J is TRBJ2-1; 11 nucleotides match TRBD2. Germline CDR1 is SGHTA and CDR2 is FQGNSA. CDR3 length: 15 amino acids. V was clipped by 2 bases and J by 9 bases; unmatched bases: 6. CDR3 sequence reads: CASSLSSGRAGEQFF. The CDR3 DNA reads TGTGCCAGCAGCTTAAGTAGCGGGAGGGCCGGTGAGCAGTTCTTC.

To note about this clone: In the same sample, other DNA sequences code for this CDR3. The CDR3 DNA reads as TGCGCCAGCAGCTTGTTGGCGGGGGACACAGATACGCAGTATTTT. This gives the protein CASSLLAGDTDTQYF. The chain joins TRBV5-1 to TRBJ2-3; 7 bases are shared with TRBD2. Germline CDR1 and CDR2: SGHRS and YFSETQ. CDR3 length: 15 residues. The V and J ends lost 1 base and 2 bases, in that order; junction bases with no gene match: 4.

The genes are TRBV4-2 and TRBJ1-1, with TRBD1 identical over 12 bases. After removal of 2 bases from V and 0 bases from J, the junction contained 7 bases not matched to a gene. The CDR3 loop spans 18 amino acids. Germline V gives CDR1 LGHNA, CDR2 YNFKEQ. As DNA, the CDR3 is TGTGCCAGCAGCCAACCGGAGGGGACAGGGGGCATGAACACTGAAGCTTTCTTT. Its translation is CASSQPEGTGGMNTEAFF.

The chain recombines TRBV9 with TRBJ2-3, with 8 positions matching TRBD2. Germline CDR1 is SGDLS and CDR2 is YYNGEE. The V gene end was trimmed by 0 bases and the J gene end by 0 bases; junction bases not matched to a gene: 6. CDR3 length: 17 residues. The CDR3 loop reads CASSVGLIAGSTDTQYF. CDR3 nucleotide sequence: TGTGCCAGCAGCGTAGGGTTGATAGCGGGGAGCACAGATACGCAGTATTTT.

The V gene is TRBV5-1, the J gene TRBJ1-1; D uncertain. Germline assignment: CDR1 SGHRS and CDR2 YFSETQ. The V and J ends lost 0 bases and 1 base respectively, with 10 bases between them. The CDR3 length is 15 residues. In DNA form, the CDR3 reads TGCGCCAGCAGCTTGGGGGGAAACCCGAACACTGAAGCTTTCTTT. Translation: CASSLGGNPNTEAFF.

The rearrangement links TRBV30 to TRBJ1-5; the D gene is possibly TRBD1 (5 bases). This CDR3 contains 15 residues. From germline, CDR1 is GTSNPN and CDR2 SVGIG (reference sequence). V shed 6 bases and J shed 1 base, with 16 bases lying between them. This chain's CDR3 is CACTIGAWSNQPQHF. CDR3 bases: TGTGCCTGTACCATCGGGGCTTGGAGCAATCAGCCCCAGCATTTT.

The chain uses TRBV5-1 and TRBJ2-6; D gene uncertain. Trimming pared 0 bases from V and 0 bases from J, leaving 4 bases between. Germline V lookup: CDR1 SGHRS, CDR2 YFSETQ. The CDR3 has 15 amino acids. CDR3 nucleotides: TGCGCCAGCAGCTTGGGTAGCTCTGGGGCCAACGTCCTGACTTTC. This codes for CASSLGSSGANVLTF.

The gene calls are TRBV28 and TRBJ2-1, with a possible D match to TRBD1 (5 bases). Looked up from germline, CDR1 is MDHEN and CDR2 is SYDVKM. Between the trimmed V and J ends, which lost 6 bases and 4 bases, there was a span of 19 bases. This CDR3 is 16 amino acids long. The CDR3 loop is CASSVSADRRYNEQFF. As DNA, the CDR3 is TGTGCCAGCAGCGTAAGCGCAGACAGAAGGTACAATGAGCAGTTCTTC.

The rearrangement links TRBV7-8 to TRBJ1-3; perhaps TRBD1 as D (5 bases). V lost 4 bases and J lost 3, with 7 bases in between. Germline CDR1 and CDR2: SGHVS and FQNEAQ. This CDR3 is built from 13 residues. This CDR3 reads CASSSGLGNTIYF. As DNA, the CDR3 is TGTGCCAGCAGCTCGGGGCTTGGAAACACCATATATTTT.

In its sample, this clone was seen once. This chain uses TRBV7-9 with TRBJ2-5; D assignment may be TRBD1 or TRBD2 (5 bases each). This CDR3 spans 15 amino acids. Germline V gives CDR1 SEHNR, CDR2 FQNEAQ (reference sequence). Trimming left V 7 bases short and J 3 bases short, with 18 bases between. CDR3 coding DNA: TGTGCCAGCACCAAAAGCAGGGAGTCTAAAGAGACCCAGTACTTC. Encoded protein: CASTKSRESKETQYF. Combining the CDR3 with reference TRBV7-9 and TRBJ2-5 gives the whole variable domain DTGVSQNPRHKITKRGQNVTFRCDPISEHNRLYWYRQTLGQGPEFLTYFQNEAQLEKSRLLSDRFSAERPKGSFSTLEIQRTEQGDSAMYLCASTKSRESKETQYFGPGTRLLVL.

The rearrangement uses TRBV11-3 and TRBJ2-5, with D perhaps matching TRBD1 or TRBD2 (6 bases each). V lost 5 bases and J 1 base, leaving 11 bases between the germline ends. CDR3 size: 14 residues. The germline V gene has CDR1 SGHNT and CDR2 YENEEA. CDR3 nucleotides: TGTGCCAGCAGCGTGGGGGGCCCCCAAGAGACCCAGTACTTC. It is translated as CASSVGGPQETQYF.

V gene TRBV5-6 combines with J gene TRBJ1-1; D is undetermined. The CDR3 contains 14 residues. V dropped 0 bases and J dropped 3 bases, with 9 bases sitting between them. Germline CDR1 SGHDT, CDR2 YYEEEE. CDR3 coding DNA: TGTGCCAGCAGCTTGGCCGCAGGAGACACTGAAGCTTTCTTT. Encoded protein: CASSLAAGDTEAFF. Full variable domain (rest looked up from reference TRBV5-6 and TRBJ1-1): DAGVTQSPTHLIKTRGQQVTLRCSPKSGHDTVSWYQQALGQGPQFIFQYYEEEERQRGNFPDRFSGHQFPNYSSELNVNALLLGDSALYLCASSLAAGDTEAFFGQGTRLTVV.

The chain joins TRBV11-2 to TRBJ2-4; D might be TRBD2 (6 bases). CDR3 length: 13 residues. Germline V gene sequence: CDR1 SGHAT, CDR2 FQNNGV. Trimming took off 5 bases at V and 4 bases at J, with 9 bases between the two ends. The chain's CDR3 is CASSQGGKNIQYF. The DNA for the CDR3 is TGTGCCAGCAGCCAAGGAGGGAAAAACATTCAGTACTTC.

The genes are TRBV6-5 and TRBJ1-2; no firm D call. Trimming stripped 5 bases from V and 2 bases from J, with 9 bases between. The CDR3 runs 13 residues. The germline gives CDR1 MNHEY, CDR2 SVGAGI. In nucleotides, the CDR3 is TGTGCCAGCAGTGAAGGAGGGAACTATGGCTACACCTTC. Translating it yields CASSEGGNYGYTF.

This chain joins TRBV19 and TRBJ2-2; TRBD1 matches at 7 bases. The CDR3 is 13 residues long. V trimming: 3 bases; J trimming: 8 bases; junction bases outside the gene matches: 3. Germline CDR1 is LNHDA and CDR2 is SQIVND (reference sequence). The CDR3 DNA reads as TGTGCCAGTAGTATCGACAGGGCAGGGGAGCTGTTTTTT. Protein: CASSIDRAGELFF.

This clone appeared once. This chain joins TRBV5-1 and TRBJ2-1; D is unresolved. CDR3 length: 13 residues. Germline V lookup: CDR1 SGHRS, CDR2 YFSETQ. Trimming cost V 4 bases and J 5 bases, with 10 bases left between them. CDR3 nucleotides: TGCGCCAGCAGCCGCTTTGGGGACAATGAGCAGTTCTTC. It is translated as CASSRFGDNEQFF.

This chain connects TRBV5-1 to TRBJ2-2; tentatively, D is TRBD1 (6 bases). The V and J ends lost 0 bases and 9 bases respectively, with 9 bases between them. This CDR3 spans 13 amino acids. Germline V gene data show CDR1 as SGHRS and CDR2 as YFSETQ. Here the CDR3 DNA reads TGCGCCAGCAGCTTGGGACAGGAACGGGAGCTGTTTTTT. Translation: CASSLGQERELFF. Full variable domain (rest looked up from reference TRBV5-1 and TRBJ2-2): KAGVTQTPRYLIKTRGQQVTLSCSPISGHRSVSWYQQTPGQGLQFLFEYFSETQRNKGNFPGRFSGRQFSNSRSEMNVSTLELGDSALYLCASSLGQERELFFGEGSRLTVL.

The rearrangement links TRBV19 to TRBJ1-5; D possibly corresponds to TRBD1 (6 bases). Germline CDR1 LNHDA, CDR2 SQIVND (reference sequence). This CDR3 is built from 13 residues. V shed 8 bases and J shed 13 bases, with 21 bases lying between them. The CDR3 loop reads CASHSGGGAGQHF. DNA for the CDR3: TGTGCCAGTCACTCCGGAGGGGGGGCGGGACAGCATTTT. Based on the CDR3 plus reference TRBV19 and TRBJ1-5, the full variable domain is DGGITQSPKYLFRKEGQNVTLSCEQNLNHDAMYWYRQDPGQGLRLIYYSQIVNDFQKGDIAEGYSVSREKKESFPLTVTSAQKNPTAFYLCASHSGGGAGQHFGDGTRLSIL.

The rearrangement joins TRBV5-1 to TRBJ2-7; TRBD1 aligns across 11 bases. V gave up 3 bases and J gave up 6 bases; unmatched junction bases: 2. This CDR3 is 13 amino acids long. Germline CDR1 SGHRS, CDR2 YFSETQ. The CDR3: CASSYGTGGEQYF. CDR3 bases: TGCGCCAGCAGCTACGGGACAGGGGGCGAGCAGTACTTC.